This T cell receptor beta chain came from a study of blood T cell repertoires in COVID-19. Whole-study context: T cells, B-cell-depleted T cells, or PBMCs provided the cDNA or gDNA that served as material.

The CDR3 extends over 16 amino acids. Looked up from germline, CDR1 is SGHDT and CDR2 is YYEEEE. The V gene end was trimmed by 0 bases and the J gene end by 5 bases; junction bases not matched to a gene: 9. This clone has only one observation. Authors' methods: How many nucleated cells were present was estimated from reference gene primer amplification. Sequencing used immunoSEQ multiplex PCR; TCRdb keeps in-frame clones, though not all of them. Clonal size and the V and J genes are those of that table, whereas D and trimming came from the DNA. This table has more than 150,000 clones, about 87% appearing once.

This clonotype was sampled from a man in his fifties or sixties with COVID-19, enrolled during active disease. The chain combines TRBV5-6 with TRBJ1-2; 8 nucleotides align to TRBD1. Sample: peripheral blood. The CDR3: CASSLDGQGAIYGYTF. CDR3 DNA sequence: TGTGCCAGCAGCTTGGATGGGCAGGGGGCTATTTATGGCTACACCTTC.